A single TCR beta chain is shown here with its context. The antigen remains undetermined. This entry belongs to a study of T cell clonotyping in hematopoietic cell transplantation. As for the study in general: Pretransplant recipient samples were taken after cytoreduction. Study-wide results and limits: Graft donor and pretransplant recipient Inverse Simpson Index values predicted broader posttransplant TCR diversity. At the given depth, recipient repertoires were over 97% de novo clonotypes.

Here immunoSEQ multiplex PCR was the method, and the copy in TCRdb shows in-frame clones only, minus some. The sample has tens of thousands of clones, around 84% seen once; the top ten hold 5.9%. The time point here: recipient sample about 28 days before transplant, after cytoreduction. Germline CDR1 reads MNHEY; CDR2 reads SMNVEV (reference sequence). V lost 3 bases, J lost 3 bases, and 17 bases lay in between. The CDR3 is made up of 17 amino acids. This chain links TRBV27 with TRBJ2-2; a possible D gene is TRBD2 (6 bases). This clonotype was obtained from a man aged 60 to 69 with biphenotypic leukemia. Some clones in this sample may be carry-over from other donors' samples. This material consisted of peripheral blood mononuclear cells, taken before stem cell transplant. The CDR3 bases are TGTGCCAGCAGTTTCCCCGTCGGCAGGGAGGACACCGGGGAGCTGTTTTTT. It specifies CASSFPVGREDTGELFF.